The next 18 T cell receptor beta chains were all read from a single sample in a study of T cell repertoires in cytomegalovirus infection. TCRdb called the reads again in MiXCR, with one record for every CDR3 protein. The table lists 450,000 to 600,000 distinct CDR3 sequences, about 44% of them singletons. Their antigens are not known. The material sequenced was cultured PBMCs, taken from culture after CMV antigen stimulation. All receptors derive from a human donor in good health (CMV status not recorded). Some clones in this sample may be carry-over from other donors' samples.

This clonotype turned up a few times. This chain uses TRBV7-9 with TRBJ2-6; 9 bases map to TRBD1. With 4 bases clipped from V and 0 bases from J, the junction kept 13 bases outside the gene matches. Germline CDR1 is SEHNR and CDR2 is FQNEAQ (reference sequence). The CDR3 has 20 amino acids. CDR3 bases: TGTGCCAGCAGCTACCAACCTGGGACAGGGCCACTCTCTGGGGCCAACGTCCTGACTTTC. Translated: CASSYQPGTGPLSGANVLTF.

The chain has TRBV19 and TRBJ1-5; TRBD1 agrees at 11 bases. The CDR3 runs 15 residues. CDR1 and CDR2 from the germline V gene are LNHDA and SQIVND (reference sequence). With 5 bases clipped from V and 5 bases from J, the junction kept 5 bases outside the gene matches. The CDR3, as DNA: TGTGCCAGTAGTGGGACAGGGGGATTCGATCAGCCCCAGCATTTT. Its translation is CASSGTGGFDQPQHF.

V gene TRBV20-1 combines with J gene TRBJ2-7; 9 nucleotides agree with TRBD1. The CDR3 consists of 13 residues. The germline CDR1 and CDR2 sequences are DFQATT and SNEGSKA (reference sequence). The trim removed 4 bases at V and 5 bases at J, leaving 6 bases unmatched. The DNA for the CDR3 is TGCAGTGCTACCCCGGACAGGGGTGACGAGCAGTACTTC. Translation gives CSATPDRGDEQYF.

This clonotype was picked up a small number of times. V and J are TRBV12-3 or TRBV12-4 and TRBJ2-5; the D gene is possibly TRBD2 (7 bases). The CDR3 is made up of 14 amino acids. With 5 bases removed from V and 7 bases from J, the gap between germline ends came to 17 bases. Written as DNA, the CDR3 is TGTGCCAGCAGTATGGGGGGGGGGGCGGGGACCCAGTACTTC. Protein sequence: CASSMGGGAGTQYF.

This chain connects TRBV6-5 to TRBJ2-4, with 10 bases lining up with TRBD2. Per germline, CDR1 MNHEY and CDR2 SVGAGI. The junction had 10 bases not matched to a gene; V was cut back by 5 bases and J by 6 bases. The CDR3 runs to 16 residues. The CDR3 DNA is TGTGCCAGCAGTCCACTACTAGCGGGGTCCTCAAACATTCAGTACTTC. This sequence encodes CASSPLLAGSSNIQYF.

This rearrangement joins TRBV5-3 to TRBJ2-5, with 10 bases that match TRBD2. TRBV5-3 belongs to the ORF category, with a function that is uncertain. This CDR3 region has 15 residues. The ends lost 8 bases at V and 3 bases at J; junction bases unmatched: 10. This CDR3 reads CASSGGASGEETQYF. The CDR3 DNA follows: TGTGCCAGCAGCGGGGGGGCTAGCGGGGAAGAGACCCAGTACTTC.

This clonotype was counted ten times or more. CDR3 sequence: CASSLGPGYEQYF. Written as DNA, the CDR3 is TGTGCCAGCAGCTTAGGCCCCGGGTACGAGCAGTACTTC. The V and J genes are TRBV7-2 and TRBJ2-7, with D unclear. With 1 base removed from V and 4 bases from J, the gap between germline ends came to 8 bases. The CDR3 loop spans 13 amino acids. The V gene's germline CDR1 is SGHTA and CDR2 FQGNSA. The full variable domain, its missing parts supplied by reference TRBV7-2 and TRBJ2-7, is GAGVSQSPSNKVTEKGKDVELRCDPISGHTALYWYRQSLGQGLEFLIYFQGNSAPDKSGLPSDRFSAERTGGSVSTLTIQRTQQEDSAVYLCASSLGPGYEQYFGPGTRLTVT.

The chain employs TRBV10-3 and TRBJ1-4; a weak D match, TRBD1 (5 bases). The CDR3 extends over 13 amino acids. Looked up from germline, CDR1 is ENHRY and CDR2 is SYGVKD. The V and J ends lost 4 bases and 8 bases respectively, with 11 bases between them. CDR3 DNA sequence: TGTGCCATCAGTGGAGGGGTCGGGGAAAAACTGTTTTTT. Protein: CAISGGVGEKLFF.

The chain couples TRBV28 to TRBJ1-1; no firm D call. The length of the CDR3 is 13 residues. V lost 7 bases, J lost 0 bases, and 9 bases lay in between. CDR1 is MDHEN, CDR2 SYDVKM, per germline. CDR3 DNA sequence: TGTGCCAGCACGGGAGGAATGAACACTGAAGCTTTCTTT. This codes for CASTGGMNTEAFF.

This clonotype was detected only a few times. The CDR3 loop is CASSSENRGGNTIYF. DNA of the CDR3: TGTGCCAGCAGTTCTGAAAACAGGGGTGGAAACACCATATATTTT. The rearrangement joins TRBV7-2 to TRBJ1-3; 7 nucleotides line up with TRBD1. The V segment lost 6 bases and the J segment 3 bases; nucleotides outside the gene matches: 8. The V gene's germline CDR1 is SGHTA and CDR2 FQGNSA. The CDR3 covers 15 residues.

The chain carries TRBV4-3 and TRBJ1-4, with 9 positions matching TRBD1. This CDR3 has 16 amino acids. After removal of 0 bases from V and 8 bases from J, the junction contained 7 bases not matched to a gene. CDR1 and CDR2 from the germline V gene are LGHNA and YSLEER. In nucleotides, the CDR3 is TGCGCCAGCAGCCAAGAAGGGGGACAGGGTTGGGAAAAACTGTTTTTT. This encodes CASSQEGGQGWEKLFF.

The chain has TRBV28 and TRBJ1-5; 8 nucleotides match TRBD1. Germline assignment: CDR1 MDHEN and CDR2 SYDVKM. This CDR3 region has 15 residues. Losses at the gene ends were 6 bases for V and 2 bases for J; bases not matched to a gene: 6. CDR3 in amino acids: CASSTDRAGNQPQHF. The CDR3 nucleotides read TGTGCCAGCAGCACGGACAGGGCGGGCAATCAGCCCCAGCATTTT.

The CDR3 loop reads CASSPRTSPEYF. DNA for the CDR3: TGTGCCAGCAGCCCTAGGACCTCTCCGGAGTACTTC. The chain employs TRBV11-1 and TRBJ2-7; no definite D call. Germline assignment: CDR1 SGHAT and CDR2 FQDESV (reference sequence). The CDR3 length is 12 residues. Trimming left V 5 bases short and J 11 bases short, with 16 bases between.

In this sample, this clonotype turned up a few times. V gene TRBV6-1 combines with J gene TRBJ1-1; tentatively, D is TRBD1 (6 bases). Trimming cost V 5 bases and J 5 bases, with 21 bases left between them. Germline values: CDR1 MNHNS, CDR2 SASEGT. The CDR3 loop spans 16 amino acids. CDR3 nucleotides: TGTGCCAGCAGTCCGAATGGAGCGGGGGGCTCGACTGAAGCTTTCTTT. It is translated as CASSPNGAGGSTEAFF.

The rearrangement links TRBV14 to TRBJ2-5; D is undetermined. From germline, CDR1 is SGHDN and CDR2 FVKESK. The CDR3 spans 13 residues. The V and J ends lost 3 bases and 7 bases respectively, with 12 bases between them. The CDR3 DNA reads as TGTGCCAGCAGCCAGTACACGGGCGGGACCCAGTACTTC. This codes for CASSQYTGGTQYF.

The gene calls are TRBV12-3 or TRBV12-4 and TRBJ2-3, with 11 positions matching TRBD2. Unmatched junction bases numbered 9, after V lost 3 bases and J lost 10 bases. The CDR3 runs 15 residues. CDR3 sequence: CASSFVAGGLRAQYF. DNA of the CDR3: TGTGCCAGCAGTTTCGTAGCGGGGGGGCTGAGGGCGCAGTATTTT.

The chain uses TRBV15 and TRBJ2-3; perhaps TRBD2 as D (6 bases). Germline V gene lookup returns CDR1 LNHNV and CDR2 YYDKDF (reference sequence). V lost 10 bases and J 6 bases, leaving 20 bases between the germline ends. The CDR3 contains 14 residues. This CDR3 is CAISPGGTSDTQYF. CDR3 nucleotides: TGTGCCATCTCCCCCGGCGGGACCTCTGATACGCAGTATTTT.

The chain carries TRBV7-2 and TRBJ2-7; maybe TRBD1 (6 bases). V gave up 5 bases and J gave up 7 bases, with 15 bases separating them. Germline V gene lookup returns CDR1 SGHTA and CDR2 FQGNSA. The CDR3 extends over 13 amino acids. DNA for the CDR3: TGTGCCAGCAGCCCTCGTTGGGGGCCTGAGCAGTACTTC. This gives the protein CASSPRWGPEQYF.